The 27 T cell receptor beta chains below all came from one sample that was sequenced in a study of T cells after yellow fever vaccination. Each CDR3 protein gets one entry after TCRdb re-called the 5' RACE reads with MiXCR. The sample has some 300,000 distinct CDR3 sequences, approximately 8% seen once. The sequencing here drew on CD4+ T cells sorted from PBMCs, taken 5 days after the yellow fever booster vaccination. The receptors here all came from a man between 18 and 29 years old who received the YFV17D yellow fever vaccine.

This CDR3 is CASSSGQLGDQPQHF. Here the CDR3 DNA reads TGTGCCAGCAGTTCGGGACAGCTGGGGGATCAGCCCCAGCATTTT. The chain uses TRBV28 and TRBJ1-5; TRBD1 matches at 7 bases. J was trimmed by 5 bases and V by 4 bases; bases with no gene match: 8. There are 15 residues in the CDR3. The germline V gene encodes CDR1 MDHEN and CDR2 SYDVKM.

This clonotype has a count of ten or more. The V and J genes are TRBV6-2 or TRBV6-3 and TRBJ2-7, with 9 bases that match TRBD1. Germline V gene sequence: CDR1 MNHEY, CDR2 SVGEGT. J lost 0 bases, V lost 6 bases, and 6 bases had no gene match. This CDR3 spans 15 amino acids. CDR3 in DNA: TGTGCCAGCAGGCTAACAGGGGGCAACTCCTACGAGCAGTACTTC. Translating gives CASRLTGGNSYEQYF.

The V gene is TRBV6-5, the J gene TRBJ1-6; D unclear. CDR3 length: 13 residues. Trimming shortened V by 3 bases and J by 7 bases, and 7 bases separated the two germline ends. Germline lookup yields CDR1 MNHEY and CDR2 SVGAGI. CDR3 residues: CASSYDTNSPLHF. The CDR3 bases are TGTGCCAGCAGTTATGACACGAATTCACCCCTCCACTTT.

The J gene is TRBJ2-1, the V gene TRBV20-1; 8 bases agree with TRBD2. J lost 1 base, V lost 4 bases, and 0 bases had no gene match. The CDR3 is 13 residues long. Germline V gene sequence: CDR1 DFQATT, CDR2 SNEGSKA (reference sequence). CDR3 loop: CSAKRGSYNEQFF. CDR3 nucleotide sequence: TGCAGTGCTAAGCGGGGGTCCTACAATGAGCAGTTCTTC.

This rearrangement joins TRBV7-3 to TRBJ2-3; D is possibly TRBD2 (5 bases). V gave up 0 bases and J gave up 6 bases, with 13 bases separating them. This CDR3 contains 15 residues. In germline, CDR1 is SGHTA, CDR2 FQGTGA. The CDR3: CASSLTLALIDTQYF. In DNA form, the CDR3 reads TGTGCCAGCAGCTTAACCCTAGCTCTCATCGATACGCAGTATTTT.

This clonotype was picked up a small number of times. The V call is TRBV6-5, the J call TRBJ2-1; the match to TRBD2 covers 7 bases. Trimming removed 5 bases from V and 6 bases from J; junction bases left unmatched: 10. CDR1 MNHEY and CDR2 SVGAGI come from the germline V gene. The CDR3 is 15 amino acids. The CDR3 DNA reads TGTGCCAGCAGTCCGCCGGGACTAACTGCCAATGAGCAGTTCTTC. Translated: CASSPPGLTANEQFF.

The rearrangement uses TRBV6-5 and TRBJ2-1; 8 positions match TRBD2. V lost 2 bases to trimming and J lost 3 bases; unmatched junction nucleotides: 3. The CDR3 has 15 residues. Germline V gives CDR1 MNHEY, CDR2 SVGAGI. The CDR3 sequence is CASSYVTSGYNEQFF. CDR3 DNA: TGTGCCAGCAGTTACGTAACTAGCGGCTACAATGAGCAGTTCTTC.

Only a few counts were recorded for this clonotype. V usage is TRBV5-1 and J usage is TRBJ2-7; a possible D gene is TRBD1 (5 bases). Looked up from germline, CDR1 is SGHRS and CDR2 is YFSETQ. There are 16 residues in the CDR3. With 3 bases removed from V and 2 bases from J, the gap between germline ends came to 18 bases. The CDR3 reads CASSSLETGPPYEQYF. The CDR3 nucleotides read TGCGCCAGCAGCTCGCTGGAAACAGGACCACCCTACGAGCAGTACTTC. Drawing the rest from reference TRBV5-1 and TRBJ2-7, the complete variable domain is KAGVTQTPRYLIKTRGQQVTLSCSPISGHRSVSWYQQTPGQGLQFLFEYFSETQRNKGNFPGRFSGRQFSNSRSEMNVSTLELGDSALYLCASSSLETGPPYEQYFGPGTRLTVT.

This clonotype was observed a handful of times. The V gene is TRBV29-1, the J gene TRBJ1-1, with D perhaps matching TRBD1 (5 bases). In germline, CDR1 is SQVTM, CDR2 ANQGSEA. Trimming cost V 7 bases and J 2 bases, with 14 bases left between them. This CDR3 is built from 13 residues. The CDR3 nucleotides are TGCAGCGCTGGTCAGGGATATAACACTGAAGCTTTCTTT. Residues: CSAGQGYNTEAFF.

This clonotype was observed many times. The gene calls are TRBV7-9 and TRBJ1-1, with 8 bases fitting TRBD1. The CDR3 sequence is 14 residues long. CDR1 SEHNR and CDR2 FQNEAQ come from the germline V gene (reference sequence). J lost 3 bases, V lost 3 bases, and 3 bases had no gene match. The CDR3 loop reads CASSFQGADTEAFF. The CDR3 coding sequence is TGTGCCAGCAGCTTTCAGGGGGCGGACACTGAAGCTTTCTTT.

This clonotype showed up just a few times. The rearrangement uses TRBV27 and TRBJ2-5, with TRBD2 matching 8 bases. The CDR3 has 15 residues. Germline V lookup: CDR1 MNHEY, CDR2 SMNVEV (reference sequence). The V and J ends lost 8 bases and 2 bases, in that order; junction bases with no gene match: 10. Here the CDR3 DNA reads TGTGCCAGCGCCTTCTTTAGCGGGGCTCAAGAGACCCAGTACTTC. Residues: CASAFFSGAQETQYF.

This clonotype was observed a handful of times. The J gene is TRBJ2-5, the V gene TRBV12-3 or TRBV12-4, with 12 bases fitting TRBD2. V gave up 3 bases and J gave up 4 bases; unmatched junction bases: 12. The CDR3 has 18 residues. The CDR3 is CASSFSSGGANIGETQYF. Written as DNA, the CDR3 is TGTGCCAGCAGTTTCTCTAGCGGGGGGGCAAATATCGGAGAGACCCAGTACTTC.

CDR3 region: CASRRENTGELFF. The DNA of the CDR3 is TGTGCCAGCAGAAGGGAGAACACCGGGGAGCTGTTTTTT. The rearrangement joins TRBV7-2 to TRBJ2-2; D call uncertain. V dropped 6 bases and J dropped 1 base, with 6 bases sitting between them. CDR1 is SGHTA, CDR2 FQGNSA, per germline. CDR3 length equals 13 residues.

This clonotype was found a few times. V is TRBV5-6 and J is TRBJ1-2; TRBD1 is a possible D gene (6 bases). Per the germline V gene, CDR1 is SGHDT and CDR2 is YYEEEE. Trimming removed 4 bases at V and 10 bases at J, with 14 bases between. This CDR3 has 12 residues. CDR3 DNA sequence: TGTGCCAGCAGCCCTATGACAGGTCTCTACACCTTC. This translates into CASSPMTGLYTF.

V gene TRBV5-5 combines with J gene TRBJ2-2, with 8 bases aligning to TRBD1. V trimming: 3 bases; J trimming: 1 base; junction bases outside the gene matches: 5. CDR3 length: 16 residues. The V gene's germline CDR1 is SGHKS and CDR2 YYEKEE (reference sequence). This chain's CDR3 is CASSSQGAMNTGELFF. CDR3 bases: TGTGCCAGCAGCTCCCAGGGGGCGATGAACACCGGGGAGCTGTTTTTT.

The DNA of the CDR3 is TGCAGCGCCGGACAGGGTCGGGAGACCCAGTACTTC. Translation gives CSAGQGRETQYF. This chain links TRBV29-1 with TRBJ2-5; 8 positions agree with TRBD1. J lost 5 bases, V lost 7 bases, and 6 bases had no gene match. Germline V gene sequence: CDR1 SQVTM, CDR2 ANQGSEA. The CDR3 sequence is 12 residues long.

Ten or more counts support this clonotype. The chain is built from TRBV7-9 and TRBJ1-6; 7 bases line up with TRBD1. The junction had 15 bases not matched to a gene; V was cut back by 11 bases and J by 8 bases. Germline V gene lookup returns CDR1 SEHNR and CDR2 FQNEAQ (reference sequence). The CDR3 consists of 15 residues. The CDR3 loop reads CAGKGGPSADSPLHF. The CDR3 DNA reads as TGTGCCGGGAAAGGGGGCCCTAGCGCGGATTCACCCCTCCACTTT.

The rearrangement joins TRBV11-2 to TRBJ1-2; D perhaps matches TRBD1 (5 bases). The CDR3 loop spans 14 amino acids. V was shortened by 6 bases and J by 5 bases, with 16 bases between the two germline ends. Germline V gene sequence: CDR1 SGHAT, CDR2 FQNNGV. CDR3 DNA sequence: TGTGCCAGCAGGCCCCCGGGACGGACTTATGGCTACACCTTC. This encodes CASRPPGRTYGYTF.

This clonotype has only a few counts. CDR3 sequence reads: CASRAWGVGTGELFF. In DNA form, the CDR3 reads TGTGCCAGCAGGGCTTGGGGGGTAGGCACCGGGGAGCTGTTTTTT. The genes are TRBV6-6 and TRBJ2-2; TRBD2 is a possible D gene (6 bases). The CDR3 contains 15 residues. Germline lookup yields CDR1 MNHNY and CDR2 SVGAGI (reference sequence). The germline V and J ends were trimmed by 6 bases and 4 bases, with 15 bases remaining between them.

The chain links TRBV7-8 to TRBJ1-2, with 7 bases aligning to TRBD1. CDR1 and CDR2 (germline): SGHVS, FQNEAQ. This CDR3 has 15 residues. The trim removed 0 bases at V and 4 bases at J, leaving 5 bases unmatched. CDR3 amino acids: CASSLASGGGYGYTF. CDR3 DNA: TGTGCCAGCAGCTTAGCCTCAGGGGGTGGCTATGGCTACACCTTC. The whole variable domain, filled in from reference TRBV7-8 and TRBJ1-2, reads GAGVSQSPRYKVAKRGQDVALRCDPISGHVSLFWYQQALGQGPEFLTYFQNEAQLDKSGLPSDRFFAERPEGSVSTLKIQRTQQEDSAVYLCASSLASGGGYGYTFGSGTRLTVV.

In this sample, this clonotype turned up many times. This chain connects TRBV12-3 or TRBV12-4 to TRBJ1-5; D unclear. The CDR3 is 13 residues long. The ends were cut back, 8 bases at V and 0 bases at J, with 8 bases in the middle. The CDR3 DNA reads TGTGCCAGCCAGTCGTATAGCAATCAGCCCCAGCATTTT. Encoded protein: CASQSYSNQPQHF.

This clonotype appeared many times. This chain links TRBV7-3 with TRBJ2-3, with D possibly being TRBD2 (6 bases). CDR3 length: 14 residues. V was trimmed by 5 bases and J by 4 bases, leaving 13 bases between them. CDR1 and CDR2 from the germline V gene are SGHTA and FQGTGA. CDR3 in amino acids: CASSPFAGSDTQYF. The DNA of the CDR3 is TGTGCCAGCAGCCCCTTTGCGGGGTCAGATACGCAGTATTTT.

This chain links TRBV10-2 with TRBJ1-6, with no clear D. The V end was cut by 4 bases, the J end by 0 bases, with 19 bases between. CDR3 size: 19 residues. Germline CDR1 reads WSHSY; CDR2 reads SAAADI. The CDR3 nucleotides are TGCGCCAGCAGTGTTCGAACCCTGGCGGATGACTCCTATAATTCACCCCTCCACTTT. Translated, it gives CASSVRTLADDSYNSPLHF.

This clonotype was seen a handful of times. J is TRBJ2-1 and V is TRBV18; maybe TRBD2 (7 bases). Germline V gives CDR1 KGHSH, CDR2 LQKENI. V was trimmed by 2 bases and J by 7 bases, leaving 12 bases between them. This CDR3 contains 14 residues. CDR3 coding DNA: TGTGCCAGCTCACCAGAACAGGGAGGGAATGAGCAGTTCTTC. It is translated as CASSPEQGGNEQFF. Full variable domain (rest looked up from reference TRBV18 and TRBJ2-1): NAGVMQNPRHLVRRRGQEARLRCSPMKGHSHVYWYRQLPEEGLKFMVYLQKENIIDESGMPKERFSAEFPKEGPSILRIQQVVRGDSAAYFCASSPEQGGNEQFFGPGTRLTVL.

This clonotype has a count of ten or more. V and J are TRBV29-1 and TRBJ2-3; D might be TRBD1 or TRBD2, each matching 5 bases. The CDR3 has 12 residues. Germline values: CDR1 SQVTM, CDR2 ANQGSEA. Trimming pared 7 bases from V and 9 bases from J, leaving 17 bases between. CDR3 sequence reads: CSARDGLETQYF. CDR3 sequence (DNA): TGCAGCGCCCGGGACGGGCTCGAGACGCAGTATTTT.

The V gene is TRBV7-2, the J gene TRBJ1-2; perhaps TRBD1 as D (5 bases). The CDR3 runs 14 residues. CDR1 is SGHTA and CDR2 is FQGNSA in the germline V gene. Trimming took off 2 bases at V and 6 bases at J, with 13 bases between the two ends. The CDR3 reads CASSLTGLQDGYTF. CDR3 sequence (DNA): TGTGCCAGCAGCTTAACCGGCTTACAGGATGGCTACACCTTC. The variable domain in full, completed from reference TRBV7-2 and TRBJ1-2, reads GAGVSQSPSNKVTEKGKDVELRCDPISGHTALYWYRQSLGQGLEFLIYFQGNSAPDKSGLPSDRFSAERTGGSVSTLTIQRTQQEDSAVYLCASSLTGLQDGYTFGSGTRLTVV.

This sequence joins TRBV10-3 and TRBJ1-1; 10 bases fit TRBD1. CDR3 length equals 16 residues. V trimming: 6 bases; J trimming: 0 bases; junction bases outside the gene matches: 7. CDR1 and CDR2 from the germline V gene are ENHRY and SYGVKD. CDR3: CAISRDRGTVNTEAFF. DNA for the CDR3: TGTGCCATCAGCCGGGACAGGGGAACTGTGAACACTGAAGCTTTCTTT.